The TCR beta chain under discussion was sequenced for a study of blood T cell repertoires in COVID-19. In the study overall: Sample material is recorded as cDNA or gDNA derived from T cells, B-cell-depleted T cells, or PBMCs.

Germline values: CDR1 SGHRS, CDR2 YFSETQ. The CDR3 has 13 residues. Trimming left V 2 bases short and J 1 base short, with 6 bases between. Per the original methods: Quantification of nucleated cells was approximated via reference gene primer amplification. Produced via immunoSEQ multiplex PCR; TCRdb's table is partial and in-frame only. V and J calls and clone size are copied from that table; D and trimming were computed from the DNA. The sample lists tens of thousands of clones, approximately 85% occurring once. A few counts support this clone. The rearrangement links TRBV5-1 to TRBJ1-2, with D maybe TRBD1 (5 bases). The sequence was collected from an elderly woman with active or convalescent COVID-19. Sequenced sample: peripheral blood. CDR3 DNA: TGCGCCAGCAGCTTTCAGGGTAACTATGGCTACACCTTC. Its translation: CASSFQGNYGYTF.